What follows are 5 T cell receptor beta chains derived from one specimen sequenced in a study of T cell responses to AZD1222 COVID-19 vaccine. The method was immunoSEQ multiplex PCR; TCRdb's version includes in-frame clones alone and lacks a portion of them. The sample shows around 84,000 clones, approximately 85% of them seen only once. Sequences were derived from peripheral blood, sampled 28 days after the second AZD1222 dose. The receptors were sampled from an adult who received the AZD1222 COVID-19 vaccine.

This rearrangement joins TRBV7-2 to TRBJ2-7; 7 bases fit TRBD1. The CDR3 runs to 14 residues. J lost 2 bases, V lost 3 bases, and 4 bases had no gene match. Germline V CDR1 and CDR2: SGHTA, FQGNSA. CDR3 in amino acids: CASSFGTATYEQYF. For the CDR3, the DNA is TGTGCCAGCAGCTTTGGGACAGCCACCTACGAGCAGTACTTC.

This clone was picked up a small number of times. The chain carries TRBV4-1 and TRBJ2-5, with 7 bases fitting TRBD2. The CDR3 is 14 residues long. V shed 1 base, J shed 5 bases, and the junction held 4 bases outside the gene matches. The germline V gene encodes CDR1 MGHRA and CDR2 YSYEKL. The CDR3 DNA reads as TGCGCCAGCAGCCAAGCCAGGGAGGGGGAGACCCAGTACTTC. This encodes CASSQAREGETQYF.

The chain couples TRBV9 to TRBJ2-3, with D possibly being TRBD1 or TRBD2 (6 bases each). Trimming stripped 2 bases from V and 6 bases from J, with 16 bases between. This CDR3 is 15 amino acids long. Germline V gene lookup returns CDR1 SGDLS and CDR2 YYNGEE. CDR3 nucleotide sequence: TGTGCCAGCAGCGTTTCGGGGGCCCCGGGGGATACGCAGTATTTT. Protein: CASSVSGAPGDTQYF.

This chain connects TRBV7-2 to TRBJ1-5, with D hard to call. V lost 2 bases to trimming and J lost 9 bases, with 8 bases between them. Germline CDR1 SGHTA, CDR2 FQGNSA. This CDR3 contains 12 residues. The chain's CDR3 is CASSLLDGPQHF. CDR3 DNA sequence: TGTGCCAGCAGCTTACTAGACGGGCCCCAGCATTTT.

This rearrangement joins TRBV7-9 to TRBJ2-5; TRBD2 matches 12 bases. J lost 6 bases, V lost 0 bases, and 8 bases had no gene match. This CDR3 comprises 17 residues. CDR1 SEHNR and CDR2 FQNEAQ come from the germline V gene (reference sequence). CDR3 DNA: TGTGCCAGCAGCTTAGCCACTAGCGGGGGGCCGGGGAAGACCCAGTACTTC. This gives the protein CASSLATSGGPGKTQYF.